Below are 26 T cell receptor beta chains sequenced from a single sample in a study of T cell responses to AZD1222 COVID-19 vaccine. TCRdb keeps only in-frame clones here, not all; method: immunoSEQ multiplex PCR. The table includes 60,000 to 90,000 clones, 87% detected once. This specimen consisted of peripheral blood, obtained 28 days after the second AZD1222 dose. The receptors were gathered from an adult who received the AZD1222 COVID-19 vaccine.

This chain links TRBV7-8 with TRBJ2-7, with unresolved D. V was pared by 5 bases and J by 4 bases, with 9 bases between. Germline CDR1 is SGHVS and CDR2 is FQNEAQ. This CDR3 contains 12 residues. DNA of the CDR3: TGTGCCAGCAGCCCTTCCGTGTACGAGCAGTACTTC. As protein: CASSPSVYEQYF.

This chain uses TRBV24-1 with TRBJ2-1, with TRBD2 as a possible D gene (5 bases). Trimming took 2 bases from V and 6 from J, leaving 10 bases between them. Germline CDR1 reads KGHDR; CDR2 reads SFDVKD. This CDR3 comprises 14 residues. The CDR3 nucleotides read TGTGCCACCAGTGATTCGGGGAAGGGCAATGAGCAGTTCTTC. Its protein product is CATSDSGKGNEQFF.

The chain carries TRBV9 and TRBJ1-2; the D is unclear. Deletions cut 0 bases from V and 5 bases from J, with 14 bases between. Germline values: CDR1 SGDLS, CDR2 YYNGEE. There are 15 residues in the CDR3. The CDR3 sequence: CASSVGQASGYGYTF. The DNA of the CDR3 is TGTGCCAGCAGCGTAGGGCAGGCGAGCGGGTATGGCTACACCTTC. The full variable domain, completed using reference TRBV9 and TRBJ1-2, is DSGVTQTPKHLITATGQRVTLRCSPRSGDLSVYWYQQSLDQGLQFLIQYYNGEERAKGNILERFSAQQFPDLHSELNLSSLELGDSALYFCASSVGQASGYGYTFGSGTRLTVV.

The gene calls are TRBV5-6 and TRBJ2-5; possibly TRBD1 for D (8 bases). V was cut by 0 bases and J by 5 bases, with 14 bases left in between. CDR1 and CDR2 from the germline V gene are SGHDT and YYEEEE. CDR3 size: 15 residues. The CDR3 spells CASSLDRGGAETQYF. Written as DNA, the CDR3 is TGTGCCAGCAGCTTGGACAGGGGGGGAGCGGAGACCCAGTACTTC.

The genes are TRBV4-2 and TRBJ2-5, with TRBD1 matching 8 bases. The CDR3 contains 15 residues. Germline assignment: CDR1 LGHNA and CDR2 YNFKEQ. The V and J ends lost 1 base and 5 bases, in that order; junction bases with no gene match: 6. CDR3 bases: TGTGCCAGCAGCCAAGGAGGACAGGGTGGGGAGACCCAGTACTTC. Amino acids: CASSQGGQGGETQYF.

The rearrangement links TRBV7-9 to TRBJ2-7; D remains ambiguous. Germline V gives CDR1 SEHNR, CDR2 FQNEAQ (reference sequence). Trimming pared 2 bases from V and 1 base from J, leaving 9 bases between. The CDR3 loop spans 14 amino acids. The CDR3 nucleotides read TGTGCCAGCAGCTTATATTACGGATCCTACGAGCAGTACTTC. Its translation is CASSLYYGSYEQYF.

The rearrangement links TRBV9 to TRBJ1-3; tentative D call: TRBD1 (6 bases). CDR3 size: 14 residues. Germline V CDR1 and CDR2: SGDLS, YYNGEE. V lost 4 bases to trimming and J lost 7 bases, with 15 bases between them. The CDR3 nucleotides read TGTGCCAGCAGCAGACGGGGGGCGAGTAACACCATATATTTT. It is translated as CASSRRGASNTIYF.

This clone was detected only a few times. For the CDR3, the DNA is TGTGCCAGTAGCCGGACCGGGCAGGGATACTATGGCTACACCTTC. This gives the protein CASSRTGQGYYGYTF. This chain joins TRBV19 and TRBJ1-2; weak D call: TRBD1 (5 bases). The germline CDR1 and CDR2 sequences are LNHDA and SQIVND (reference sequence). The CDR3 contains 15 residues. V dropped 6 bases and J dropped 3 bases, with 17 bases sitting between them.

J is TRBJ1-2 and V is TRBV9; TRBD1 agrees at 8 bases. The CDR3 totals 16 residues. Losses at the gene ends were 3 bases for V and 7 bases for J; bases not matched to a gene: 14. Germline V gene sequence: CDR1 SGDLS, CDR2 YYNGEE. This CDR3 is CASSADPRTGLSGYTF. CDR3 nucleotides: TGTGCCAGCAGCGCCGACCCGAGGACAGGGCTTTCTGGCTACACCTTC. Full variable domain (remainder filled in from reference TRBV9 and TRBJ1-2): DSGVTQTPKHLITATGQRVTLRCSPRSGDLSVYWYQQSLDQGLQFLIQYYNGEERAKGNILERFSAQQFPDLHSELNLSSLELGDSALYFCASSADPRTGLSGYTFGSGTRLTVV.

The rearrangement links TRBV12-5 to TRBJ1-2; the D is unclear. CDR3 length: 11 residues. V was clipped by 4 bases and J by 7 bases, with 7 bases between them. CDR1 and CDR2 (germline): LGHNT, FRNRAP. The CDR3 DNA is TGTGCTAGTGGTTACCACCTTGGCTACACCTTC. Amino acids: CASGYHLGYTF.

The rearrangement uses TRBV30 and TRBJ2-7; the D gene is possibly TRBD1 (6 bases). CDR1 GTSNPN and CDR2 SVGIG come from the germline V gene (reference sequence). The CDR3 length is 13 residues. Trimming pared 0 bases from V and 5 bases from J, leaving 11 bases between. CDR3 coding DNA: TGTGCCTGGAGTGTAAACAGGGACAACGAGCAGTACTTC. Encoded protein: CAWSVNRDNEQYF. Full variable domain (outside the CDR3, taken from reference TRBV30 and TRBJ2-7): SQTIHQWPATLVQPVGSPLSLECTVEGTSNPNLYWYRQAAGRGLQLLFYSVGIGQISSEVPQNLSASRPQDRQFILSSKKLLLSDSGFYLCAWSVNRDNEQYFGPGTRLTVT.

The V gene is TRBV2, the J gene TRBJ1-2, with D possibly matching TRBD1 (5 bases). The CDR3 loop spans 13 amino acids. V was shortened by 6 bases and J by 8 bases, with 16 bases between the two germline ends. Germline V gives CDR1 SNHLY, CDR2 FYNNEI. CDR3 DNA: TGTGCCAGCAGCCTGACAGTGACAGACGGCTACACCTTC. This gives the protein CASSLTVTDGYTF. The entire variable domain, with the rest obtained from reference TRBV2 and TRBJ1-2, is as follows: EPEVTQTPSHQVTQMGQEVILRCVPISNHLYFYWYRQILGQKVEFLVSFYNNEISEKSEIFDDQFSVERPDGSNFTLKIRSTKLEDSAMYFCASSLTVTDGYTFGSGTRLTVV.

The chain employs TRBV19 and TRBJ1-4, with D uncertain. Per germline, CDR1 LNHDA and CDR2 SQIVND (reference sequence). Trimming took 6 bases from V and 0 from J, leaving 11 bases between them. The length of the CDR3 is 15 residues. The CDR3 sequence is CASSPLASTNEKLFF. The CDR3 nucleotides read TGTGCCAGTAGCCCTCTGGCGTCAACTAATGAAAAACTGTTTTTT.

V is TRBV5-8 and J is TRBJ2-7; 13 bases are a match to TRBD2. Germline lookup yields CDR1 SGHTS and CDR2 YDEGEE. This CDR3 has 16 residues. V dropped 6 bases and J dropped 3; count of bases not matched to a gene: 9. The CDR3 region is CASTARRTSGGYEQYF. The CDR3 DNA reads TGTGCCAGCACCGCTAGGAGGACTAGCGGGGGCTACGAGCAGTACTTC.

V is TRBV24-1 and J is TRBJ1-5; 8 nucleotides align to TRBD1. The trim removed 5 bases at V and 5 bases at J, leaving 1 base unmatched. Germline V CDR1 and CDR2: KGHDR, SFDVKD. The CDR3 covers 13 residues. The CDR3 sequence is CATSGQGYQPQHF. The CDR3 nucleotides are TGTGCCACCAGTGGACAGGGGTATCAGCCCCAGCATTTT.

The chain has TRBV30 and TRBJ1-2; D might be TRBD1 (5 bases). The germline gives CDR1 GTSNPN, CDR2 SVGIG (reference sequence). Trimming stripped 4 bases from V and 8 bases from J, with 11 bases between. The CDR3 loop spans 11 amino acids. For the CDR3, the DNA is TGTGCCTGGACGAGAGGGGCAGGCTACACCTTC. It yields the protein CAWTRGAGYTF.

CDR3: CASSRGPVPTEAFF. The CDR3 DNA sequence: TGTGCCAGCAGCCGGGGACCTGTTCCAACTGAAGCTTTCTTT. This chain links TRBV14 with TRBJ1-1; possibly TRBD1 for D (5 bases). In germline, CDR1 is SGHDN, CDR2 FVKESK. The V end was cut by 4 bases, the J end by 5 bases, with 14 bases between. CDR3 length: 14 residues.

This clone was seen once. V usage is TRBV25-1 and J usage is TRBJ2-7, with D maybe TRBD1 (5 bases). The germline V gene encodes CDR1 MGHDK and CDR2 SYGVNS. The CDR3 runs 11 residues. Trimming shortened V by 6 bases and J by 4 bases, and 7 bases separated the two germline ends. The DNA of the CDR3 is TGTGCCAGCAGCGGACATTACGAGCAGTACTTC. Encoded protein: CASSGHYEQYF.

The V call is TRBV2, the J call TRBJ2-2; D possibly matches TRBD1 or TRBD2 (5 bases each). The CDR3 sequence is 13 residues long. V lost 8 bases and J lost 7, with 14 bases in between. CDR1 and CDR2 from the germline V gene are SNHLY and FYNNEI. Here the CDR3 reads CASLRETGGELFF. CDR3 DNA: TGTGCCAGCCTCAGGGAGACGGGCGGGGAGCTGTTTTTT.

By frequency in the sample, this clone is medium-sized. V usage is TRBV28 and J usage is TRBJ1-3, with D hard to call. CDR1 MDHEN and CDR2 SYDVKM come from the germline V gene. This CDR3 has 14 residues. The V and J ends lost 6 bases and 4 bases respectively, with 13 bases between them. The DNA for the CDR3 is TGTGCCAGCAGCGCTAGAGTGGAGGGAAACACCATATATTTT. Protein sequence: CASSARVEGNTIYF. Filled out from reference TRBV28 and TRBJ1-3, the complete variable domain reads DVKVTQSSRYLVKRTGEKVFLECVQDMDHENMFWYRQDPGLGLRLIYFSYDVKMKEKGDIPEGYSVSREKKERFSLILESASTNQTSMYLCASSARVEGNTIYFGEGSWLTVV.

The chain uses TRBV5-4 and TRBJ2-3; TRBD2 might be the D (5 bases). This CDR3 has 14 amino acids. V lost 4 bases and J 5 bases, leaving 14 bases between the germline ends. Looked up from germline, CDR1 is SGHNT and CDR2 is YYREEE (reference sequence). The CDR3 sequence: CASSPGLVVDTQYF. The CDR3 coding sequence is TGTGCCAGCAGCCCAGGACTGGTTGTAGATACGCAGTATTTT.

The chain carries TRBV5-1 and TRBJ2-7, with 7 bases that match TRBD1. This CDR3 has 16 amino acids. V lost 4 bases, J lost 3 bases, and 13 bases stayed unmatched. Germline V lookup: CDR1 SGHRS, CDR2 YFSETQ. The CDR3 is CASSTSLTGIGYEQYF. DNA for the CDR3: TGCGCCAGCAGCACCTCACTGACAGGGATTGGCTACGAGCAGTACTTC.

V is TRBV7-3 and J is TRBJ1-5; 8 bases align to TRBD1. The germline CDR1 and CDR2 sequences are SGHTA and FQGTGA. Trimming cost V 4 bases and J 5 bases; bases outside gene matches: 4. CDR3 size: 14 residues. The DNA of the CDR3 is TGTGCCAGCAGCTCCGGGACAGGCCATCAGCCCCAGCATTTT. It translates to CASSSGTGHQPQHF.

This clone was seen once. The CDR3 sequence: CASSQDWVAGGTDTQYF. CDR3 sequence (DNA): TGTGCCAGCAGCCAAGATTGGGTAGCGGGGGGCACAGATACGCAGTATTTT. The chain has TRBV4-2 and TRBJ2-3; TRBD2 agrees at 9 bases. Germline V gives CDR1 LGHNA, CDR2 YNFKEQ. This CDR3 comprises 17 residues. With V trimmed by 0 bases and J by 1 base, 5 bases remained unmatched.

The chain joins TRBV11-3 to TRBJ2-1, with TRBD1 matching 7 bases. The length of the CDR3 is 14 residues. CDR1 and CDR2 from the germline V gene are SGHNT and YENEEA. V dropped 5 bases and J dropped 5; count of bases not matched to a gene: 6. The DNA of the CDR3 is TGTGCCAGCAGCAACAGGGGCCCACACAATGAGCAGTTCTTC. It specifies CASSNRGPHNEQFF. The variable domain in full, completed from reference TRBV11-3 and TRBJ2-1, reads EAGVVQSPRYKIIEKKQPVAFWCNPISGHNTLYWYLQNLGQGPELLIRYENEEAVDDSQLPKDRFSAERLKGVDSTLKIQPAELGDSAVYLCASSNRGPHNEQFFGPGTRLTVL.

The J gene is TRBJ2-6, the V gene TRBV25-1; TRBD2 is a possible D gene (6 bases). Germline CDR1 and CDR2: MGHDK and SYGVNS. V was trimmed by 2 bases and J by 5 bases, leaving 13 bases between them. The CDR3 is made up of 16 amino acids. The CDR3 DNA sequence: TGTGCCAGCAGTGAAGGGGGGAGAGGATGGGCCAACGTCCTGACTTTC. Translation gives CASSEGGRGWANVLTF.